The 29 T cell receptor beta chains listed next were all sequenced from one sample in a study of blood T cell repertoires in COVID-19. Assay used: immunoSEQ multiplex PCR; TCRdb lists only in-frame clones, some missing. The data show 150,000 to 200,000 clones, with around 85% seen just once and about a tenth held by the top ten. Sequencing was done on a sample of peripheral blood. These receptor sequences come from a human donor with active or convalescent COVID-19. The donor label of this sample is uncertain.

The chain joins TRBV6-5 to TRBJ1-2; 7 bases match TRBD1. Germline CDR1 MNHEY, CDR2 SVGAGI. The CDR3 runs to 12 residues. V was pared by 6 bases and J by 8 bases, with 6 bases of the junction left unmatched. CDR3 sequence reads: CASRNRDRGYTF. CDR3 nucleotides: TGTGCCAGCAGAAACCGGGACAGAGGCTACACCTTC.

CDR3 coding DNA: TGTGCCAGCAGTCTAGGGGGCCAAGATACGCAGTATTTT. This codes for CASSLGGQDTQYF. J is TRBJ2-3 and V is TRBV7-3; 7 nucleotides match TRBD1. Per germline, CDR1 SGHTA and CDR2 FQGTGA. The V segment lost 6 bases and the J segment 5 bases; nucleotides outside the gene matches: 5. The CDR3 is 13 residues long.

The chain couples TRBV18 to TRBJ2-5, with 11 bases identical to TRBD1. V dropped 5 bases and J dropped 5; count of bases not matched to a gene: 1. The length of the CDR3 is 13 residues. CDR1 KGHSH and CDR2 LQKENI come from the germline V gene. The CDR3 sequence is CASSGQGAETQYF. The CDR3 DNA sequence: TGTGCCAGCTCAGGACAGGGGGCTGAGACCCAGTACTTC.

The gene calls are TRBV9 and TRBJ2-5; tentative D call: TRBD2 (5 bases). V lost 0 bases to trimming and J lost 1 base, with 10 bases between them. The CDR3 has 15 residues. CDR1 SGDLS and CDR2 YYNGEE come from the germline V gene. CDR3 bases: TGTGCCAGCAGCGTAGCTCCGGGGTCCCAAGAGACCCAGTACTTC. Amino acids: CASSVAPGSQETQYF.

V is TRBV19 and J is TRBJ1-2; 9 positions match TRBD1. The V gene's germline CDR1 is LNHDA and CDR2 SQIVND (reference sequence). V lost 7 bases to trimming and J lost 7 bases; unmatched junction nucleotides: 10. The CDR3 has 14 residues. The CDR3 sequence: CASTLDGTGFGYTF. CDR3 in DNA: TGTGCCAGTACCCTGGACGGGACAGGGTTTGGCTACACCTTC.

The V call is TRBV5-4, the J call TRBJ2-1; 7 nucleotides align to TRBD2. The junction had 16 bases not matched to a gene; V was cut back by 4 bases and J by 6 bases. This CDR3 is 17 amino acids long. Germline CDR1 is SGHNT and CDR2 is YYREEE (reference sequence). CDR3: CASSPQMGSSGFNEQFF. CDR3 bases: TGTGCCAGCAGCCCCCAGATGGGGTCTAGCGGCTTCAATGAGCAGTTCTTC.

This clone occurred a few times. V usage is TRBV18 and J usage is TRBJ1-1; D is perhaps TRBD1 (5 bases). V lost 0 bases, J lost 4 bases, and 9 bases lay in between. In germline, CDR1 is KGHSH, CDR2 LQKENI. The CDR3 contains 14 residues. The CDR3 protein is CASSPPVGGTEAFF. The DNA for the CDR3 is TGTGCCAGCTCACCACCTGTCGGGGGCACTGAAGCTTTCTTT.

The chain couples TRBV7-3 to TRBJ2-5; 10 positions agree with TRBD1. The CDR3 totals 15 residues. Trimming cost V 5 bases and J 5 bases; bases outside gene matches: 8. Germline CDR1 and CDR2: SGHTA and FQGTGA. CDR3 bases: TGTGCCAGCAGCCCGGGGGACAGGGGAGGTGAGACCCAGTACTTC. This gives the protein CASSPGDRGGETQYF.

This chain links TRBV2 with TRBJ1-5; 11 bases match TRBD1. Trimming at V came to 3 bases and at J to 6 bases, leaving 4 bases not matched to a gene. Germline CDR1 and CDR2: SNHLY and FYNNEI. This CDR3 contains 15 residues. The CDR3 spells CASSDGTGGFQPQHF. The CDR3 DNA sequence: TGTGCCAGCAGTGACGGGACAGGGGGATTTCAGCCCCAGCATTTT.

This chain connects TRBV27 to TRBJ1-2, with 12 bases identical to TRBD1. The CDR3 runs to 15 residues. V shed 5 bases and J 7 bases; nucleotides not matched to a gene: 8. Germline lookup yields CDR1 MNHEY and CDR2 SMNVEV (reference sequence). This CDR3 is CASSPGTGGAFGYTF. As DNA, the CDR3 is TGTGCCAGCAGTCCCGGGACAGGGGGCGCTTTTGGCTACACCTTC.

The chain combines TRBV6-5 with TRBJ1-2; D not resolved. Germline V gives CDR1 MNHEY, CDR2 SVGAGI. The CDR3 is made up of 13 amino acids. The V gene lost 7 bases and the J gene lost 3 bases, with 12 bases spanning the gap. This CDR3 is CASNGRLDYGYTF. CDR3 nucleotides: TGTGCCAGCAATGGGAGACTCGACTATGGCTACACCTTC.

The chain joins TRBV4-3 to TRBJ1-3; tentative D call: TRBD1 (5 bases). V dropped 1 base and J dropped 0 bases, with 13 bases sitting between them. The CDR3 runs 17 residues. Looked up from germline, CDR1 is LGHNA and CDR2 is YSLEER. The CDR3 bases are TGCGCCAGCAGCCAAGTGGTCGGGGGAGTCTCTGGAAACACCATATATTTT. Residues: CASSQVVGGVSGNTIYF.

The V and J genes are TRBV9 and TRBJ2-2, with D perhaps matching TRBD2 (6 bases). The CDR3 contains 13 residues. Trimming removed 2 bases at V and 5 bases at J, with 7 bases between. Germline-derived CDR1 and CDR2 are SGDLS and YYNGEE. The CDR3 protein is CASSVGRTGELFF. The DNA for the CDR3 is TGTGCCAGCAGCGTGGGGAGGACCGGGGAGCTGTTTTTT.

V is TRBV18 and J is TRBJ2-3, with 11 bases aligning to TRBD2. This CDR3 spans 15 amino acids. Germline lookup yields CDR1 KGHSH and CDR2 LQKENI. Unmatched junction bases numbered 4, after V lost 4 bases and J lost 4 bases. CDR3 protein: CASSLAGGPADTQYF. As DNA, the CDR3 is TGTGCCAGCTCACTAGCGGGAGGGCCGGCAGATACGCAGTATTTT.

This clone was detected only once. V gene TRBV28 combines with J gene TRBJ1-1; D unclear. The CDR3 runs to 11 residues. V dropped 8 bases and J dropped 4 bases, with 8 bases sitting between them. Germline lookup yields CDR1 MDHEN and CDR2 SYDVKM. Here the CDR3 DNA reads TGTGCCAGCCTGGCGGGCACTGAAGCTTTCTTT. It is translated as CASLAGTEAFF.

The chain joins TRBV5-4 to TRBJ1-6, with D tentatively TRBD1 (5 bases). The CDR3 covers 13 residues. Germline lookup yields CDR1 SGHNT and CDR2 YYREEE (reference sequence). V lost 0 bases and J 11 bases, leaving 9 bases between the germline ends. CDR3: CASSLGGEPPLHF. The CDR3 DNA reads TGTGCCAGCAGCTTGGGGGGGGAGCCACCCCTCCACTTT.

This clone was picked up a small number of times. V usage is TRBV28 and J usage is TRBJ1-5; perhaps TRBD1 as D (5 bases). Germline CDR1 is MDHEN and CDR2 is SYDVKM. The CDR3 spans 15 residues. The V end was cut by 1 base, the J end by 5 bases, with 12 bases between. The CDR3 protein is CASSLFAAGHQPQHF. The CDR3 DNA reads TGTGCCAGCAGTTTATTTGCGGCAGGGCATCAGCCCCAGCATTTT.

The chain links TRBV10-1 to TRBJ2-3; 8 nucleotides align to TRBD2. Unmatched junction bases numbered 10, after V lost 6 bases and J lost 2 bases. Germline V gives CDR1 WNHNN, CDR2 SYGVQD (reference sequence). This CDR3 is 16 amino acids long. The CDR3 spells CASSPGRGSSTDTQYF. DNA of the CDR3: TGCGCCAGCAGCCCCGGGAGGGGATCTTCCACAGATACGCAGTATTTT.

The chain uses TRBV7-2 and TRBJ2-7; no clear D. V was clipped by 1 base and J by 3 bases, with 7 bases between them. The CDR3 consists of 13 residues. The germline V gene has CDR1 SGHTA and CDR2 FQGNSA. The CDR3 coding sequence is TGTGCCAGCAGCTTAGACCCGGGCTACGAGCAGTACTTC. This encodes CASSLDPGYEQYF.

Note on this clone: This CDR3 is also generated by other DNA sequences in the sample. J is TRBJ1-4 and V is TRBV7-9, with a weak D call TRBD1 (6 bases). Germline-derived CDR1 and CDR2 are SEHNR and FQNEAQ (reference sequence). V lost 1 base, J lost 4 bases, and 10 bases lay in between. This CDR3 is 15 amino acids long. The CDR3 region has the DNA TGTGCCAGCAGCTTAGGCAGGGGATTTAATGAAAAACTGTTTTTT. It is translated as CASSLGRGFNEKLFF.

This clone has a single count. The chain joins TRBV13 to TRBJ2-1, with 11 positions matching TRBD2. Germline trimming cut 4 bases from V and 6 bases from J; bases unmatched to any gene: 5. The CDR3 has 15 residues. Germline CDR1 PRHDT, CDR2 FYEKMQ (reference sequence). CDR3 coding DNA: TGTGCCAGCAGCTCCGGACTAGCGGGCAGCAATGAGCAGTTCTTC. It encodes CASSSGLAGSNEQFF.

V gene TRBV24-1 combines with J gene TRBJ2-3, with 12 positions matching TRBD1. The CDR3 has 18 amino acids. The trim removed 1 base at V and 6 bases at J, leaving 10 bases unmatched. Germline assignment: CDR1 KGHDR and CDR2 SFDVKD. CDR3 sequence: CATSDFGTGGGGRDTQYF. In DNA, the CDR3 is TGTGCCACCAGTGATTTTGGGACAGGGGGCGGGGGTAGGGATACGCAGTATTTT.

This clone has only one observation. The J gene is TRBJ2-3, the V gene TRBV3-1 (or the pseudogene TRBV3-2); 7 bases fit TRBD2. The CDR3 contains 15 residues. V lost 5 bases, J lost 0 bases, and 5 bases stayed unmatched. Per the germline V gene, CDR1 is LGHDT and CDR2 is YNNKEL (reference sequence). CDR3 DNA sequence: TGTGCCAGCAGCGGGGTAGCGGGCAGCACAGATACGCAGTATTTT. Its protein is CASSGVAGSTDTQYF.

This clone has only one observation. The J gene is TRBJ2-1, the V gene TRBV5-1, with 14 bases lining up with TRBD2. The CDR3 loop spans 16 amino acids. The J segment lost 6 bases and the V segment lost 4 bases, leaving 6 bases of the junction unmatched. Germline V gene lookup returns CDR1 SGHRS and CDR2 YFSETQ. CDR3 region: CASSIPGLAGVNEQFF. In DNA form, the CDR3 reads TGCGCCAGCAGCATACCGGGACTAGCGGGAGTCAATGAGCAGTTCTTC.

The V call is TRBV11-3, the J call TRBJ2-7; no firm D call. There are 15 residues in the CDR3. Germline lookup yields CDR1 SGHNT and CDR2 YENEEA. The V and J ends lost 5 bases and 3 bases respectively, with 17 bases between them. Here the CDR3 DNA reads TGTGCCAGCAGCCAAGCCTCAACTCCTGGCTACGAGCAGTACTTC. Translation gives CASSQASTPGYEQYF.

This clone was picked up a small number of times. V gene TRBV18 combines with J gene TRBJ1-2; 7 bases agree with TRBD1. The trim removed 0 bases at V and 4 bases at J, leaving 8 bases unmatched. Germline CDR1 KGHSH, CDR2 LQKENI. The CDR3 runs to 16 residues. CDR3 protein: CASSPPGGGRGYGYTF. The CDR3 DNA is TGTGCCAGCTCACCACCCGGAGGGGGCAGAGGCTATGGCTACACCTTC. Full variable domain (outside the CDR3, taken from reference TRBV18 and TRBJ1-2): NAGVMQNPRHLVRRRGQEARLRCSPMKGHSHVYWYRQLPEEGLKFMVYLQKENIIDESGMPKERFSAEFPKEGPSILRIQQVVRGDSAAYFCASSPPGGGRGYGYTFGSGTRLTVV.

This sequence joins TRBV18 and TRBJ2-1, with 11 bases identical to TRBD1. With 4 bases clipped from V and 6 bases from J, the junction kept 5 bases outside the gene matches. The CDR3 covers 15 residues. Per the germline V gene, CDR1 is KGHSH and CDR2 is LQKENI. The CDR3 is CASSQGQGAANEQFF. For the CDR3, the DNA is TGTGCCAGCTCACAAGGACAGGGGGCCGCCAATGAGCAGTTCTTC. The full variable domain, in which reference TRBV18 and TRBJ2-1 provide the parts outside the CDR3, is NAGVMQNPRHLVRRRGQEARLRCSPMKGHSHVYWYRQLPEEGLKFMVYLQKENIIDESGMPKERFSAEFPKEGPSILRIQQVVRGDSAAYFCASSQGQGAANEQFFGPGTRLTVL.

This chain uses TRBV7-6 with TRBJ2-3, with TRBD1 as a possible D gene (6 bases). The V gene lost 4 bases and the J gene lost 2 bases, with 13 bases spanning the gap. In germline, CDR1 is SGHVS, CDR2 FNYEAQ. The CDR3 has 15 residues. CDR3 region: CASSSQRGNTDTQYF. CDR3 bases: TGTGCCAGCAGCTCACAGAGGGGGAACACAGATACGCAGTATTTT.

The chain has TRBV4-3 and TRBJ2-1, with 7 bases lining up with TRBD2. Germline V gene data show CDR1 as LGHNA and CDR2 as YSLEER. V shed 3 bases and J 1 base; nucleotides not matched to a gene: 6. The CDR3 length is 16 residues. CDR3 nucleotides: TGCGCCAGCAGCCATTCCCTAGCGGTATCCTACAATGAGCAGTTCTTC. Translation: CASSHSLAVSYNEQFF.